The T cell receptor beta chain under discussion was sequenced for a study of OX40 agonist ivuxolimab in advanced cancers. The table came from immunoSEQ multiplex PCR; TCRdb's copy has only in-frame clones and leaves some out. The sample consists of around 54,000 clones, approximately 89% of them appearing once. Per the germline V gene, CDR1 is SGHDT and CDR2 is YYEEEE. Germline trimming cut 2 bases from V and 6 bases from J; bases unmatched to any gene: 4. There are 13 residues in the CDR3. This specimen was CD4+ or CD8+ T cells sorted from blood, taken in a trial of the OX40 agonist ivuxolimab. The sequence was obtained from an adult with an advanced solid tumor such as melanoma, head and neck, liver or kidney cancer. The rearrangement uses TRBV5-6 and TRBJ2-7; 8 bases fit TRBD1. This chain's CDR3 is CASSFGQGGEQYF. The DNA of the CDR3 is TGTGCCAGCAGCTTCGGACAGGGCGGCGAGCAGTACTTC.